This T cell receptor (beta chain) was recovered during a study of PD-L1 blockade in urothelial cancer. Study-level information: Male patients with bladder-origin urothelial cancer numbered most of the 29. Blood analysis took place 3 weeks (second dose) and 6 weeks after treatment start. Blood samples had a median of 141,255 T cells.

Here immunoSEQ multiplex PCR was the method, and the copy in TCRdb shows in-frame clones only, minus some. The sample gives tens of thousands of clones, 65% to 85% of which show up once; roughly 2% is in the top ten. Time point: pretreatment peripheral blood. Patients were living with locally advanced or metastatic urothelial carcinoma. CDR1 and CDR2 (germline): SQVTM, ANQGSEA. The CDR3 runs 15 residues. J lost 6 bases, V lost 4 bases, and 7 bases had no gene match. This chain joins TRBV29-1 and TRBJ2-7; 15 bases line up with TRBD2. The clonotype was recovered from a man in his fifties or sixties with urothelial cancer. This material consisted of PBMCs, taken around atezolizumab (anti-PD-L1) treatment. The CDR3 nucleotides read TGCAGCGTTGCCTGGACTAGCGGGAGGGGTAGCGAGCAGTACTTC. Translating gives CSVAWTSGRGSEQYF.